This T cell receptor beta chain emerged from a study of cytomegalovirus exposure and HLA in healthy donors. Study conclusions and caveats: In a later analysis, TCR beta V- and J-gene trimming showed a link to a missense DCLRE1C variant.

Worth noting for this clone: What it binds is unknown.

CDR1 and CDR2 (germline): MDHEN, SYDVKM. The CDR3 contains 15 residues. The V gene lost 6 bases and the J gene lost 8 bases, with 19 bases spanning the gap. A multiplex PCR was run with 60 Vbeta primers and 13 Jbeta primers. Produced via immunoSEQ multiplex PCR; TCRdb's table is partial and in-frame only. Among some 170,000 clones, 80% to 85% were seen once, and the ten largest hold about 3.8%. This TCR was sampled from a man in his fifties or sixties in good health and CMV-seropositive. Sequencing was carried out using PBMCs. The gene calls are TRBV28 and TRBJ1-4; D is ambiguous. The CDR3 bases are TGTGCCAGCAGGGCAATCGGGGATAACAAGGAAAAACTGTTTTTT. It codes for CASRAIGDNKEKLFF.